One T cell receptor beta chain is described in this entry. This receptor's antigen is unknown. No base-level quality is on record; no much larger clone is a single base apart. Other DNA sequences in the sample encode the same CDR3. These data are taken from a study of cytomegalovirus exposure and HLA in healthy donors listed by TCRdb under 2017. With respect to the entire study: In an earlier analysis of roughly 500 of the donors, 250 to 350 Gb of sequence data and 100 million or so unique TCR beta sequences from 150 million to 200 million T cells were reported. An early release covering roughly 640 HLA-typed donors comprised about 300 gigabases of sequencing data and approximately 80 million unique TCR sequences. Of the approximately 400 genotyped donors, roughly 85% fell in the genetic ancestry cluster associated with self-reported Caucasian donors. The study was designed to test whether signatures of past pathogen exposure could be identified by cataloging public T cell receptors. The study used immunosequencing to profile the T cell repertoires of 666 subjects and linked those repertoires to cytomegalovirus serostatus. In addition to the first cohort of around 670 subjects, a separate validation cohort of approximately 130 different subjects was used. To predict cytomegalovirus infection status, the study brought together high-throughput TCR immunosequencing, statistical association of individual TCRs with disease status, and machine learning. To study patterns of TCR occurrence, a later analysis re-analyzed previously published TCR beta repertoires from 550 to 800 donors and added high-resolution HLA genotyping. Rather than drawing on any new phenotypic data, the later analysis identified candidate immune exposures from TCR beta sequences and the way those sequences occurred across donors. An earlier analysis of around 640 of the donors used high-throughput TCR beta sequencing to judge whether each TCR beta V gene segment behaved as functional or pseudogenic. Donor age, sex, ethnicity and CMV serostatus were compiled together with the repertoire data. Genome-wide SNP genotypes for about 65% of the 666 donors were used in a later genetic analysis, which treated that subset as a discovery cohort. All discovery cohort repertoires had been generated using a single sequencing platform. HLA typing included class I and class II loci at four-digit resolution. Typing coverage differed by locus: A, B, C, DRB1 and DQB1 were typed in about 620-640 donors, DQA1 in 500 to 550, DPA1 in some 600, and DPB1 in 472. Roughly 5 DR-DQ haplotypes were treated as single units for association and clustering because of strong linkage in the cohort. Among almost 400 genotyped donors of the cohort, an average of approximately 250,000 unique TCR beta nucleotide sequences were sequenced per donor, roughly a sixth of them non-productive.

The cohort was made up of 666 healthy bone marrow donors. Cohort members were all nominally healthy when sampled, although unrecorded immune exposures were likely present. The donor was CMV seronegative and belonged to the group of 320 or so seronegative cohort members. A peripheral blood sample was collected from each donor, and TCR beta sequencing was performed on peripheral blood mononuclear cells. The Qiagen DNeasy Blood Extraction Kit was used to extract genomic DNA from the blood cell samples. Library preparation was by the immunoSEQ multiplex PCR assay. The multiplex PCR relied on a mix of 60 forward primers for TCR Vbeta segments and 13 reverse primers for TCR Jbeta segments. The CDR3 region of rearranged TCR beta genes was amplified from genomic DNA by a multiplex PCR assay. On the Illumina HiSeq System, the amplified TCR beta libraries were sequenced as 87-base-pair reads. The original pipeline was this. A later analysis counted about 76 million unique TCR beta chains across the 666 repertoires, and 9 million to 14 million of these chains were shared by at least two donors. A nearest-neighbor algorithm error-corrected the raw reads and collapsed the reads into unique sequences, merging closely related sequences to remove PCR and sequencing errors. Alignment of CDR3 sequences to IMGT reference sequences was used to assign V, D and J gene segments. Each retained sequence needed at least a six-nucleotide match to both a V gene segment and a J gene segment. A rearrangement was called productive if the CDR3 had no stop codons and remained in frame with V and J, and every other rearrangement was called non-productive. CDR3 was defined by IMGT convention, running from the second conserved V-encoded cysteine to the conserved J-encoded phenylalanine. The earlier analysis of about 610 of the donors excluded sequences that lacked an unambiguous match to a single V gene segment. An earlier analysis of about 590 of the donors classified V segments as functional when productive rearrangements were above 56.7% and as segregating when the standard deviation between donors was above 5%. A statistical classification framework was developed to diagnose cytomegalovirus status using the catalog of TCR beta chain sequences. In a later analysis, TCR nucleotide sequences were compared against IMGT/GENE-DB human TR gene sequences so that V and J genes could be assigned. The TCRdist pipeline was used in a later analysis to assign CDR3 sequences and most-parsimonious VDJ recombination scenarios. In a later analysis, each TCR beta chain was defined by its CDR3 amino acid sequence together with its V-gene family, and reads lacking a unique V-gene family were excluded. A later analysis removed 592 highly shared, low-generation-probability nucleotide sequences to deal with suspected cross-contamination and a sequencing artifact. For each public chain, a later analysis derived a clonal expansion index from normalized ranks of inferred template counts within each repertoire. In a later analysis, generation probabilities were computed using a VDJ recombination model fitted to out-of-frame rearrangements, and the results were checked against IGoR. A later analysis scored TCR-TCR, TCR-HLA and TCR-CMV co-occurrence with hypergeometric tests, applying a repertoire-size bias correction to TCR pairs. In a later analysis, false discovery rates were estimated by permuting HLA or CMV assignments 20 times. In a later analysis, co-occurring TCRs were grouped using DBSCAN, with TCRdist sequence similarity added in when clustering inside HLA-allele-positive subsets. For co-occurrence clustering, repertoires with fewer than 30,000 or more than 120,000 public chains were excluded, along with a handful of repertoires with anomalous nucleotide sharing. As stored in TCRdb, this immuneACCESS dataset retains in-frame rearrangements with V and J assigned. A fraction of the clones does not appear; measured against another copy, unresolved V genes explain less than half of the discrepancy, and the remainder lacks a known reason. The D gene and trimming were derived from the DNA, and the V and J assignments and clone size from that table. The sample table records some 130,000 clones; 77% of these occur just once. The ten largest clones take up roughly 2% of the sample.

Broader findings and caveats from the paper: The presence/absence analyses assumed that sequencing depth was roughly uniform across donors, and that assumption may not be true. When HLA alleles, especially DR and DQ, strongly co-occurred, attributing TCR associations to individual alleles was difficult. It was suggested by the authors that the approach could potentially be generalized to other disease states and immunological phenotypes. Because counts were too low, roughly 18 rarely observed V segments, including chromosome 9 orphons, were left out of the earlier analysis of 587 of the donors. A later analysis reported that several top co-occurrence clusters appeared linked to parvovirus B19, influenza, CMV and Epstein-Barr virus. A later analysis found that TCR association rates varied across HLA loci, with DRB1 alleles showing the most associated TCRs and HLA-C alleles the fewest. A later genetic analysis associated a missense DCLRE1C variant with V-gene and J-gene trimming of TCR beta chains, and an independent cohort replicated the association. The sequencing pipeline was judged likely to have produced a cluster of highly shared sequence variants as a technical artifact. In a later genetic analysis, fewer N-insertions in productive TCRs were reported among donors in an Asian-associated ancestry cluster than the approximately 670-donor mean. Cytomegalovirus status was reported to be diagnosed by the classifier with high specificity and sensitivity in both the original and validation cohorts. Linkage disequilibrium might explain the correlated functional status among segregating V segments, but an unknown experimental factor could not be ruled out. In an earlier analysis of more than 450 of the donors, most TCR beta V segments were observed in productive rearrangements about 90% or about 30% of the time, broadly matching IMGT annotations. While some public TCRs were present in many individuals, most TCR sequences turned up only very rarely across donors. In vitro tests confirmed that three of the cytomegalovirus-associated TCR beta chains recognize cytomegalovirus antigens. In this cohort, only TCR beta chains were sequenced, and detectable features were limited by the absence of alpha or paired-chain data. The study gave a list of 150 to 200 TCR beta chains associated with cytomegalovirus. Because HLA typing was missing for some donors at each locus, association tests included only the typed subset. According to a later analysis, most CMV-associated TCR beta chains appeared to be HLA-restricted, and the HLA associations seemed to be driven largely by CMV exposure. At a false discovery rate of 0.05, a later analysis linked some 17,000 TCR beta sequences to specific HLA alleles. In a later analysis, HLA-associated TCR beta chains were found to be more clonally expanded and to have lower generation probabilities than equally common non-associated chains. For the cohort, immune exposure information was limited to CMV serostatus. A further reported finding was that TCR beta sequences accurately predicted the HLA-A and HLA-B alleles for most subjects in the first cohort.

This clonotype was obtained from a man aged 30-40 years in good health and CMV-seronegative. Sequenced material: PBMCs.

The DNA reads TGTGCCAGCAGTCCCCACAGGGGGGTCAATCAGCCCCAGCATTTT. Translated, this gives CASSPHRGVNQPQHF. The sequence is built from TRBV28 and TRBJ1-5, with 8 junctional bases fitting TRBD1. The germline V gene sets CDR1 to MDHEN and CDR2 to SYDVKM. V has 5 bases trimmed and J has 3 bases trimmed; junction bases matching no gene number 6. From the cysteine up to the phenylalanine, the CDR3 has a length of 15 residues. The read is trimmed to its CDR3 DNA, 45 bases read in frame from base 1.